This T cell receptor (beta chain) comes out of a study of T cell responses to AZD1222 COVID-19 vaccine. General study findings and limits: At baseline, just a handful of AZD1222 recipients tested seropositive. Spike-spanning, vaccine-associated CD4 TCRs were dominant at 160-218 and 743-854. Donors were largely white British and mainly female; clonal diversity was possibly underestimated.

CDR1 is SGDLS and CDR2 is YYNGEE in the germline V gene. The CDR3 covers 15 residues. V was pared by 3 bases and J by 5 bases, with 17 bases between. Repertoires were generated with immunoSEQ multiplex PCR, while TCRdb's copy carries only in-frame clones and drops some. Altogether about 140,000 clones are present, more than 80% being singletons, with the ten largest covering over 0.85%. This clone was seen once. Its antigen is unidentified. This receptor was obtained from an adult in good health. The chain links TRBV9 to TRBJ2-5; D may be TRBD2 (6 bases). Sample: peripheral blood, taken on day 0 of MenACWY control vaccination. CDR3 sequence reads: CASSDHRGLSETQYF. As DNA, the CDR3 is TGTGCCAGCAGCGATCATCGGGGGTTATCGGAGACCCAGTACTTC.